Listed below are T cell receptor beta chains from one sample, sequenced in a study of beta chain features in type 1 diabetes. Sequenced by immunoSEQ multiplex PCR; TCRdb stores in-frame clones only, minus some. The sample shows 52,000 or so clones, about 50% of them seen only once. Sequencing was carried out using Tregs from blood. Receptors originate from a woman aged 40 to 50 with type 1 diabetes. The CDR3 runs from the conserved cysteine through the conserved F or W. A D gene is named only where the DNA matches it firmly. Size is stated for part of the rows, as once, few or many counts, or as a class when the clone is expanded.

abundance: .
v_gene: TRBV11-2
d_gene: TRBD1
j_gene: TRBJ1-1
CDR3aa: CASSTNRGRNTEAFF
CDR3nt: TGTGCCAGCAGCACGAACAGGGGGCGGAACACTGAAGCTTTCTTT

abundance: medium-sized
v_gene: TRBV7-2
d_gene: TRBD2
j_gene: TRBJ2-7
CDR3aa: CASSRTSAISYEQYF
CDR3nt: TGTGCCAGCAGCCGTACTAGCGCTATCTCCTACGAGCAGTACTTC

abundance: few
v_gene: TRBV10-3
d_gene: .
j_gene: TRBJ2-7
CDR3aa: CAISGGEASVSYEQYF
CDR3nt: TGTGCCATCAGTGGGGGTGAGGCTAGCGTCTCCTACGAGCAGTACTTC

abundance: .
v_gene: TRBV10-3
d_gene: TRBD1
j_gene: TRBJ2-7
CDR3aa: CAIRTGGVGEQYF
CDR3nt: TGTGCCATCAGAACAGGGGGCGTTGGGGAGCAGTACTTC

abundance: few
v_gene: TRBV5-4
d_gene: TRBD1
j_gene: TRBJ2-7
CDR3aa: CASSLLDRASHEQYF
CDR3nt: TGTGCCAGCAGCCTACTGGACAGGGCTAGCCACGAGCAGTACTTC

abundance: .
v_gene: TRBV27
d_gene: TRBD1
j_gene: TRBJ1-4
CDR3aa: CASRPMRDRGGKLFF
CDR3nt: TGTGCCAGCAGACCCATGAGGGACAGGGGTGGAAAACTGTTTTTT

abundance: .
v_gene: TRBV6-1
d_gene: .
j_gene: TRBJ2-1
CDR3aa: CASSEAPTGLNNEQFF
CDR3nt: TGTGCCAGCAGTGAAGCACCGACGGGTCTTAACAATGAGCAGTTCTTC

abundance: .
v_gene: TRBV28
d_gene: .
j_gene: TRBJ1-2
CDR3aa: CASSLRTDGYGYTF
CDR3nt: TGTGCCAGCAGTTTACGGACAGACGGATATGGCTACACCTTC

abundance: .
v_gene: TRBV7-2
d_gene: .
j_gene: TRBJ2-1
CDR3aa: CASSSQGRTFQFF
CDR3nt: TGTGCCAGCAGTTCACAAGGGAGGACGTTCCAGTTCTTC

abundance: .
v_gene: TRBV10-3
d_gene: TRBD1
j_gene: TRBJ2-7
CDR3aa: CATTTGTEQYF
CDR3nt: TGTGCCACTACGACAGGGACCGAGCAGTACTTC

abundance: .
v_gene: TRBV7-2
d_gene: .
j_gene: TRBJ1-2
CDR3aa: CASSLLDSYGYTF
CDR3nt: TGTGCCAGCAGCTTGCTAGACAGCTATGGCTACACCTTC

abundance: .
v_gene: TRBV7-2
d_gene: TRBD2
j_gene: TRBJ2-5
CDR3aa: CASSTTGRGGETQYF
CDR3nt: TGTGCCAGCAGCACTACGGGCCGGGGGGGAGAGACCCAGTACTTC

abundance: .
v_gene: TRBV7-2
d_gene: .
j_gene: TRBJ1-2
CDR3aa: CASSLAGWRGVGYTF
CDR3nt: TGTGCCAGCAGCTTAGCGGGTTGGCGGGGGGTAGGCTACACCTTC

abundance: few
v_gene: TRBV2
d_gene: TRBD1
j_gene: TRBJ2-7
CDR3aa: CASRGTGKSYEQYF
CDR3nt: TGTGCCAGCAGGGGGACAGGGAAGTCCTACGAGCAGTACTTC

abundance: .
v_gene: TRBV5-1
d_gene: .
j_gene: TRBJ2-7
CDR3aa: CASSLIRDFGEQYF
CDR3nt: TGCGCCAGCAGCTTGATACGGGACTTCGGCGAGCAGTACTTC

abundance: few
v_gene: TRBV28
d_gene: TRBD1
j_gene: TRBJ2-7
CDR3aa: CASSTPGQGGYEQYF
CDR3nt: TGTGCCAGCAGCACCCCGGGACAGGGAGGCTACGAGCAGTACTTC

abundance: few
v_gene: TRBV5-1
d_gene: .
j_gene: TRBJ2-1
CDR3aa: CASRASNNEQFF
CDR3nt: TGCGCCAGCAGGGCTAGTAACAATGAGCAGTTCTTC

abundance: .
v_gene: TRBV18
d_gene: TRBD1
j_gene: TRBJ1-1
CDR3aa: CASSLEQGGSAFF
CDR3nt: TGTGCCAGCTCGCTCGAGCAGGGGGGTTCGGCTTTCTTT

abundance: .
v_gene: TRBV4-3
d_gene: .
j_gene: TRBJ2-5
CDR3aa: CASSQDYPRYGGRGETQYF
CDR3nt: TGCGCCAGCAGCCAAGATTATCCTCGTTATGGGGGGAGAGGGGAGACCCAGTACTTC

abundance: few
v_gene: TRBV4-1
d_gene: .
j_gene: TRBJ1-2
CDR3aa: CASSQVPGRDYGYTF
CDR3nt: TGCGCCAGCAGCCAAGTCCCGGGGAGAGACTATGGCTACACCTTC

abundance: .
v_gene: TRBV11-1
d_gene: TRBD1
j_gene: TRBJ2-5
CDR3aa: CASRDRVKETQYF
CDR3nt: TGTGCCAGCCGGGACAGGGTGAAGGAGACCCAGTACTTC

abundance: .
v_gene: TRBV4-3
d_gene: .
j_gene: TRBJ2-7
CDR3aa: CASSLTRSSYEQYF
CDR3nt: TGCGCCAGCAGCCTCACTAGGAGCTCCTACGAGCAGTACTTC

abundance: .
v_gene: TRBV29-1
d_gene: .
j_gene: TRBJ1-5
CDR3aa: CSVARGQDQPQHF
CDR3nt: TGCAGCGTTGCCAGGGGTCAAGATCAGCCCCAGCATTTT